This TCR beta chain comes out of a study of blood T cells in healthy people across ages. Whole-study results and caveats: Unsorted PBMCs prevented conclusive naive versus antigen-experienced comparison. The long-lived group displayed more naive CD4+ cells, plus higher diversity, than the aged donors did.

This clonotype occurred a few times. Its matching antigen is unknown. A second PCR of 7 to 11 cycles used a sample-barcoded 5' primer and a J-beta primer mix. MiXCR, run by TCRdb on the 5' RACE reads, gives a single entry per CDR3 protein. This sample has about a million distinct CDR3 sequences, with roughly two fifths found just once. CDR1 and CDR2 (germline): SGHDN, FVKESK. Trimming pared 1 base from V and 3 bases from J, leaving 10 bases between. This CDR3 region has 14 residues. Donor samples were obtained from healthy Caucasian individuals from Russia, aged 6 to 90. Each sample used at least 6 million PBMCs.

This clonotype was sampled from a man between 18 and 35 years old in good health. Sequenced: blood. V usage is TRBV14 and J usage is TRBJ2-7; no clear D gene. CDR3 residues: CASSQGQRHYEQYF. The CDR3 nucleotides are TGTGCCAGCAGCCAAGGTCAGAGACACTACGAGCAGTACTTC.